This T cell receptor beta chain was obtained from a study of long-term antiretroviral therapy in people with HIV. Study at large: Initial samples were collected about a decade before the 2015 immediate-ART recommendation.

V shed 3 bases and J 7 bases; nucleotides not matched to a gene: 10. The V gene's germline CDR1 is SGHTA and CDR2 FQGNSA. This CDR3 contains 16 residues. Every one of the donors gave at least one pre-ART PBMC sample and at least two post-ART PBMC samples. Version v3.0 of the immunoSEQ assay was performed at survey level. The protocol was immunoSEQ multiplex PCR, while the TCRdb copy is restricted to in-frame clones and leaves out a portion. The repertoire holds 35,000 to 40,000 clones, with around 94% as singletons. The receptor's source is a woman aged 45-59 years with HIV. The chain is built from TRBV7-2 and TRBJ2-2, with 8 nucleotides matching TRBD1. This specimen was unsorted PBMCs, taken 4.1 years after starting antiretroviral therapy. CDR3 sequence (DNA): TGTGCCAGCAGCTTCGGGACAGGCTTGTTAGACGGGGAGCTGTTTTTT. The encoded protein is CASSFGTGLLDGELFF.